These 25 T cell receptor beta chains came from one sample sequenced in a study of blood T cell repertoires in COVID-19. Libraries were prepared by immunoSEQ multiplex PCR; TCRdb keeps only in-frame clonotypes and omits some of them. The repertoire has 100,000 to 120,000 clones, more than 80% of them found once; the top ten carry 5% to 6.5%. Sequencing used peripheral blood. Every receptor here comes from a woman aged 60-75 years with COVID-19, enrolled during active disease.

About this clone itself: The DNA is omitted, as the CDR3 cannot be located on it reliably, and the CDR3 follows TCRdb's listing. V is TRBV4-3 and J is TRBJ1-2. The CDR3 is 16 residues long, ends included. The germline V gene has CDR1 LGHNA and CDR2 YSLEER. The CDR3 spells CASSQGFGSGGYGYTF.

This clone was counted only a few times. The chain is built from TRBV19 and TRBJ1-1; D gene uncertain. From germline, CDR1 is LNHDA and CDR2 SQIVND (reference sequence). The V end lost 1 base, the J end lost 5 bases, and 14 bases lay between the germline ends. CDR3 size: 15 residues. The CDR3 region is CASSIVAGAETEAFF. The CDR3, as DNA: TGTGCCAGTAGTATAGTGGCAGGAGCGGAGACTGAAGCTTTCTTT.

The chain combines TRBV7-9 with TRBJ2-1; D ambiguous. V was trimmed by 5 bases and J by 2 bases, leaving 7 bases between them. Per the germline V gene, CDR1 is SEHNR and CDR2 is FQNEAQ (reference sequence). This CDR3 spans 13 amino acids. The CDR3: CASSLAAYNEQFF. For the CDR3, the DNA is TGTGCCAGCAGCCTGGCTGCCTACAATGAGCAGTTCTTC.

J is TRBJ2-1 and V is TRBV19; TRBD2 agrees at 11 bases. This CDR3 spans 15 amino acids. V lost 2 bases and J lost 6; bases outside the gene matches: 3. Germline-derived CDR1 and CDR2 are LNHDA and SQIVND (reference sequence). CDR3 DNA: TGTGCCAGTAGTATACTAGCGGGGGGTTTCAATGAGCAGTTCTTC. Its protein is CASSILAGGFNEQFF.

The chain couples TRBV5-8 to TRBJ1-5; perhaps TRBD1 as D (6 bases). The CDR3 has 14 residues. The V end was cut by 9 bases, the J end by 3 bases, with 16 bases between. CDR1 SGHTS and CDR2 YDEGEE come from the germline V gene. CDR3 nucleotides: TGTGCCACCCAGACACAGGGTACCAATCAGCCCCAGCATTTT. Amino acids: CATQTQGTNQPQHF.

The V call is TRBV19, the J call TRBJ2-1; perhaps TRBD2 as D (6 bases). CDR1 and CDR2 (germline): LNHDA, SQIVND (reference sequence). The CDR3 totals 16 residues. Trimming shortened V by 3 bases and J by 10 bases, and 22 bases separated the two germline ends. As DNA, the CDR3 is TGTGCCAGTAGTATTGTAGGGACTCCGGTGGGGATCGAGCAGTTCTTC. Protein: CASSIVGTPVGIEQFF.

This chain joins TRBV3-1 (or the pseudogene TRBV3-2) and TRBJ2-7; 7 bases align to TRBD2. The CDR3 covers 12 residues. Germline CDR1 and CDR2: LGHDT and YNNKEL (reference sequence). The junction had 1 base not matched to a gene; V was cut back by 4 bases and J by 4 bases. The CDR3 protein is CASSRGGYEQYF. CDR3 sequence (DNA): TGTGCCAGCAGCCGGGGGGGGTACGAGCAGTACTTC.

The chain has TRBV11-2 and TRBJ1-4, with 9 bases matching TRBD1. This CDR3 spans 18 amino acids. Germline V gene sequence: CDR1 SGHAT, CDR2 FQNNGV. V shed 5 bases and J 8 bases; nucleotides not matched to a gene: 18. The chain's CDR3 is CASSRTGTGILVGEKLFF. The DNA of the CDR3 is TGTGCCAGCAGCCGTACCGGGACAGGGATCCTTGTAGGAGAAAAACTGTTTTTT.

The chain recombines TRBV30 with TRBJ2-3, with 8 bases aligning to TRBD1. Trimming at V came to 3 bases and at J to 6 bases, leaving 5 bases not matched to a gene. Germline CDR1 is GTSNPN and CDR2 is SVGIG (reference sequence). The CDR3 runs to 13 residues. CDR3 nucleotide sequence: TGTGCCTGGAGCCTAGGACAGGGCGATACGCAGTATTTT. Its translation is CAWSLGQGDTQYF.

The rearrangement links TRBV5-1 to TRBJ2-2, with D perhaps TRBD1 (6 bases). Trimming removed 3 bases from V and 0 bases from J, with 12 bases in between. This CDR3 is 16 amino acids long. Looked up from germline, CDR1 is SGHRS and CDR2 is YFSETQ. The CDR3 sequence: CASSSKRQANTGELFF. The CDR3 coding sequence is TGCGCCAGCAGCTCAAAAAGACAGGCGAACACCGGGGAGCTGTTTTTT.

This rearrangement joins TRBV6-6 to TRBJ1-1, with 7 bases identical to TRBD1. Losses at the gene ends were 6 bases for V and 6 bases for J; bases not matched to a gene: 4. Germline V gene lookup returns CDR1 MNHNY and CDR2 SVGAGI (reference sequence). CDR3 length equals 12 residues. The CDR3: CASSNRGSEAFF. CDR3 DNA sequence: TGTGCCAGCAGCAACAGGGGCTCTGAAGCTTTCTTT.

V usage is TRBV4-2 and J usage is TRBJ2-5; 8 nucleotides line up with TRBD2. J lost 4 bases, V lost 4 bases, and 8 bases had no gene match. Germline CDR1 is LGHNA and CDR2 is YNFKEQ. The CDR3 has 15 amino acids. CDR3 sequence (DNA): TGTGCCAGCAGCCGGGACGGGGGGGCGCGAGAGACCCAGTACTTC. Translating it yields CASSRDGGARETQYF.

This sequence joins TRBV19 and TRBJ1-1; 7 bases line up with TRBD1. J was trimmed by 3 bases and V by 6 bases; bases with no gene match: 7. The germline V gene has CDR1 LNHDA and CDR2 SQIVND (reference sequence). The CDR3 loop spans 14 amino acids. The chain's CDR3 is CASRPLDRDTEAFF. CDR3 DNA: TGTGCCAGTAGGCCACTAGACAGGGACACTGAAGCTTTCTTT.

The gene calls are TRBV12-3 or TRBV12-4 and TRBJ2-5; D is uncertain. V was pared by 9 bases and J by 2 bases, with 13 bases between. The CDR3 runs 13 residues. The CDR3 protein is CASANQAQETQYF. CDR3 in DNA: TGTGCCAGTGCAAATCAGGCTCAAGAGACCCAGTACTTC.

V and J are TRBV7-7 and TRBJ2-7; 13 bases align to TRBD2. CDR1 is SSHAT and CDR2 is FNYEAQ in the germline V gene (reference sequence). The CDR3 has 15 amino acids. The trim removed 3 bases at V and 3 bases at J, leaving 2 bases unmatched. CDR3 sequence (DNA): TGTGCCAGCAGCTTTGGACTAGCGGGGGACTACGAGCAGTACTTC. Residues: CASSFGLAGDYEQYF. The full variable domain, with the rest looked up from reference TRBV7-7 and TRBJ2-7, is GAGVSQSPRYKVTKRGQDVTLRCDPISSHATLYWYQQALGQGPEFLTYFNYEAQPDKSGLPSDRFSAERPEGSISTLTIQRTEQRDSAMYRCASSFGLAGDYEQYFGPGTRLTVT.

The chain has TRBV19 and TRBJ2-7; TRBD1 matches 7 bases. The V segment lost 4 bases and the J segment 3 bases; nucleotides outside the gene matches: 6. The CDR3 contains 14 residues. The germline CDR1 and CDR2 sequences are LNHDA and SQIVND (reference sequence). DNA of the CDR3: TGTGCCAGTAGTAGGGACAGCCGCCTCTACGAGCAGTACTTC. Protein sequence: CASSRDSRLYEQYF.

The J gene is TRBJ1-1, the V gene TRBV11-2, with TRBD1 identical over 7 bases. The CDR3 is 16 amino acids. From germline, CDR1 is SGHAT and CDR2 FQNNGV. The trim removed 5 bases at V and 7 bases at J, leaving 16 bases unmatched. This CDR3 reads CASSLAPGQLLFEAFF. The CDR3 DNA is TGTGCCAGCAGCCTCGCCCCGGGACAGTTACTTTTTGAAGCTTTCTTT.

The chain couples TRBV11-2 to TRBJ1-2; 7 bases align to TRBD1. The CDR3 runs 13 residues. Germline V gene lookup returns CDR1 SGHAT and CDR2 FQNNGV. V dropped 5 bases and J dropped 1; count of bases not matched to a gene: 1. The CDR3 spells CASSAGGNYGYTF. Written as DNA, the CDR3 is TGTGCCAGCAGCGCAGGGGGTAACTATGGCTACACCTTC.

This clone showed up just a few times. The gene calls are TRBV15 and TRBJ1-5, with TRBD1 as a possible D gene (5 bases). The CDR3 runs to 18 residues. Between the trimmed V and J ends, which lost 1 base and 0 bases, there was a span of 16 bases. Germline lookup yields CDR1 LNHNV and CDR2 YYDKDF (reference sequence). The CDR3 DNA sequence: TGTGCCACCAGCAGAGGGGTGGGGCCAGCCGATAGCAATCAGCCCCAGCATTTT. As protein: CATSRGVGPADSNQPQHF.

The chain is built from TRBV29-1 and TRBJ2-7; 8 positions agree with TRBD1. Germline V CDR1 and CDR2: SQVTM, ANQGSEA. CDR3 size: 13 residues. V dropped 4 bases and J dropped 2; count of bases not matched to a gene: 4. CDR3 nucleotide sequence: TGCAGCGTTGGACAGGGGTCCACCTACGAGCAGTACTTC. Translated, it gives CSVGQGSTYEQYF.

This chain joins TRBV4-2 and TRBJ1-1; D is perhaps TRBD1 (5 bases). The CDR3 has 12 residues. The germline V gene has CDR1 LGHNA and CDR2 YNFKEQ. V shed 0 bases and J shed 11 bases, with 10 bases lying between them. In DNA, the CDR3 is TGTGCCAGCAGCCAAGATGGGAAGGGGGCTTTCTTT. Protein product: CASSQDGKGAFF.

The rearrangement joins TRBV15 to TRBJ2-7; the D is unclear. V lost 1 base to trimming and J lost 5 bases, with 9 bases between them. Germline V gives CDR1 LNHNV, CDR2 YYDKDF (reference sequence). The CDR3 has 13 amino acids. Written as DNA, the CDR3 is TGTGCCACCAGCAGAGTGGGCCGCGACGAGCAGTACTTC. It is translated as CATSRVGRDEQYF.

This sequence joins TRBV20-1 and TRBJ2-7; a weak D match, TRBD2 (6 bases). Trimming pared 3 bases from V and 1 base from J, leaving 19 bases between. The CDR3 has 16 residues. Per the germline V gene, CDR1 is DFQATT and CDR2 is SNEGSKA (reference sequence). The CDR3 sequence: CSASISRYGTSYEQYF. CDR3 nucleotide sequence: TGCAGTGCTAGTATCTCTCGGTACGGGACTTCCTACGAGCAGTACTTC.

The rearrangement uses TRBV6-4 and TRBJ1-1; 7 bases agree with TRBD1. V gave up 6 bases and J gave up 3 bases; unmatched junction bases: 4. Looked up from germline, CDR1 is MRHNA and CDR2 is SNTAGT. There are 13 residues in the CDR3. CDR3: CASSLDRDTEAFF. In DNA form, the CDR3 reads TGTGCCAGCAGCCTTGACAGGGACACTGAAGCTTTCTTT.

V is TRBV27 and J is TRBJ1-1, with D perhaps matching TRBD1 (5 bases). Germline V gene lookup returns CDR1 MNHEY and CDR2 SMNVEV (reference sequence). Trimming cost V 8 bases and J 0 bases, with 25 bases left between them. This CDR3 comprises 18 residues. CDR3 region: CASPPLGPGPEMNTEAFF. The CDR3 region has the DNA TGTGCCAGCCCCCCTTTGGGGCCTGGGCCCGAGATGAACACTGAAGCTTTCTTT.